This T cell receptor beta chain stems from a study of T cells in Graves' hyperthyroidism and ophthalmopathy. Regions amplified from RNA transcripts were the TCR beta CDR3 regions. An initial round of RT-PCR targeting the TCR CDR3 relied on the HTBI primer set. MiXCR, run by TCRdb on the multiplex PCR reads, gives a single entry per CDR3 protein. The sample contains 730,000 or so distinct CDR3 sequences, 18% of which appear only once. Notes on the study in general: Also found in blood were most expanded thyroid clonotypes above 0.001.

Patients were excluded for uncontrolled infection, other autoimmune disease, pregnancy or lactation. Ahead of any ophthalmopathy symptoms, the blood sample was obtained at the first diagnosis of hyperthyroidism. The CDR3 is 15 residues long. Trimming took 0 bases from V and 3 from J, leaving 10 bases between them. The germline gives CDR1 MGHRA, CDR2 YSYEKL. This clonotype was seen only a few times. Antigen specificity is unknown. Sequencing input: blood. This clonotype originated in a woman between 45 and 65 years old with Graves' hyperthyroidism that later progressed to Graves' ophthalmopathy. The rearrangement uses TRBV4-1 and TRBJ2-3, with a possible D match to TRBD2 (5 bases). The DNA of the CDR3 is TGCGCCAGCAGCCAAGATCCGGGGAAGACAGATACGCAGTATTTT. Translating it yields CASSQDPGKTDTQYF.